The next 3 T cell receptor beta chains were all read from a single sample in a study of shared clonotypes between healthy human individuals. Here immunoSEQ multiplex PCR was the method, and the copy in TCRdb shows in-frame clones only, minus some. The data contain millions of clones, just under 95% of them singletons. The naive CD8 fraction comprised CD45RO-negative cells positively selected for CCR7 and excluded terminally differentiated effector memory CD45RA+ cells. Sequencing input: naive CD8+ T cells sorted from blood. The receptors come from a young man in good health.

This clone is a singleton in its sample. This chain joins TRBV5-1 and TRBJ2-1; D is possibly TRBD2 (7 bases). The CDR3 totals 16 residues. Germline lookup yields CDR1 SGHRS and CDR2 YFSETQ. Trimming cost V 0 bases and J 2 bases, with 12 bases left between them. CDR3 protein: CASSLEGGRPYNEQFF. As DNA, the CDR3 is TGCGCCAGCAGCTTGGAGGGGGGGAGGCCCTACAATGAGCAGTTCTTC.

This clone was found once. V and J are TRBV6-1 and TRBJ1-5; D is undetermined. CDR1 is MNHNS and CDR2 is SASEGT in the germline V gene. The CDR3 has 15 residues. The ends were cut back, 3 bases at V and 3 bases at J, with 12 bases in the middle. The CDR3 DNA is TGTGCCAGCAGTGACTTGGACGGACCCAATCAGCCCCAGCATTTT. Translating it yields CASSDLDGPNQPQHF.

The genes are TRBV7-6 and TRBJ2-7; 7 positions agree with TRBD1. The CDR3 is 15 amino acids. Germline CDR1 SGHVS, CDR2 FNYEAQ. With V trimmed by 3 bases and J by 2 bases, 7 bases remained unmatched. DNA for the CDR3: TGTGCCAGCAGCTTGGGGGACAGCGTCGCCTACGAGCAGTACTTC. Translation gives CASSLGDSVAYEQYF.